The clone carrying this TCR beta chain has just one count. As handled by the study authors: The authors estimated nucleated cell counts from reference gene primer amplification. The protocol was immunoSEQ multiplex PCR, while the TCRdb copy is restricted to in-frame clones and leaves out a portion. The V and J calls and clone size were taken over from that table, and D and trimming were inferred from the DNA. The data hold around 230,000 clones, with 70% to 85% observed a single time. These data come from a study of blood T cell repertoires in COVID-19. The CDR3 runs to 14 residues. V was pared by 3 bases and J by 0 bases, with 7 bases between. Germline CDR1 is SGHNT and CDR2 is YENEEA. Residents of about 25 US areas, aged 18 to 89 years, made up the participants. Participants' own reports of clinical history determined their cohort assignment. Donors of Cohort 3 who recovered were those that had two negative PCRs, clearance, or symptom resolution.

The rearrangement links TRBV11-3 to TRBJ2-3; TRBD2 is a possible D gene (6 bases). This sequence was found in a man aged 35 to 55 who had recovered from COVID-19. Sequencing used PBMCs or T cells enriched from blood (not recorded which). As DNA, the CDR3 is TGTGCCAGCAGCTTCGGGACTAGCACAGATACGCAGTATTTT. It translates to CASSFGTSTDTQYF. Drawing the rest from reference TRBV11-3 and TRBJ2-3, the complete variable domain is EAGVVQSPRYKIIEKKQPVAFWCNPISGHNTLYWYLQNLGQGPELLIRYENEEAVDDSQLPKDRFSAERLKGVDSTLKIQPAELGDSAVYLCASSFGTSTDTQYFGPGTRLTVL.